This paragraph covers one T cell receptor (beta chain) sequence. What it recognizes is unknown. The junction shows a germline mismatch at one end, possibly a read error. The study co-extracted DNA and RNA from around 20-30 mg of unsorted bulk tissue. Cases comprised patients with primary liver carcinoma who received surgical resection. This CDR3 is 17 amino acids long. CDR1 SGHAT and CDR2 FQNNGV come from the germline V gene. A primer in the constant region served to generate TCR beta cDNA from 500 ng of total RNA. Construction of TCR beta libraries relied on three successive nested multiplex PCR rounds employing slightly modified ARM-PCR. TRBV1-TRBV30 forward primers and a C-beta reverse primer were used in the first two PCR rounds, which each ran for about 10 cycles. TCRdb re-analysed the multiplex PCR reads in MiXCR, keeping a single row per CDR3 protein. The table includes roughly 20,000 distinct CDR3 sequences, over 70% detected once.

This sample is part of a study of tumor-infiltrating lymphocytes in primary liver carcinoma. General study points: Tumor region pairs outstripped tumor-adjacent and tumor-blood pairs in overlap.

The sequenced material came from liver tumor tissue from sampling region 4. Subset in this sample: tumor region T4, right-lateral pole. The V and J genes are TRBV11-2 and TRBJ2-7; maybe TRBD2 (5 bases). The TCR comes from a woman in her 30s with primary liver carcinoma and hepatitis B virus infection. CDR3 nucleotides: TGTGCCAGTAGCTTAGGAGGTACAGCTCTGAGCTCCTACGAGCGGTATTTC. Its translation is CASSLGGTALSSYERYF. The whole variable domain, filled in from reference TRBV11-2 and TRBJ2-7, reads EAGVAQSPRYKIIEKRQSVAFWCNPISGHATLYWYQQILGQGPKLLIQFQNNGVVDDSQLPKDRFSAERLKGVDSTLKIQPAKLEDSAVYLCASSLGGTALSSYERYFGPGTRLTVT.